These 19 T cell receptor beta chains originate from one sample sequenced in a study of glioma-infiltrating T cells after dendritic cell vaccination. Here immunoSEQ multiplex PCR was the method, and the copy in TCRdb shows in-frame clones only, minus some. The sample contains about 64,000 clones, around four fifths of which appear only once. The source material was blood, sampled before dendritic cell vaccination. The receptors shown here come from a human donor with glioblastoma.

The chain joins TRBV19 to TRBJ2-7, with 8 nucleotides matching TRBD1. V lost 5 bases and J lost 3; bases outside the gene matches: 12. Germline V gives CDR1 LNHDA, CDR2 SQIVND (reference sequence). The length of the CDR3 is 16 residues. The CDR3 loop is CASSPPGGRVLYEQYF. The CDR3 DNA follows: TGTGCCAGTAGTCCCCCAGGGGGCAGGGTGCTCTACGAGCAGTACTTC.

This sequence joins TRBV15 and TRBJ2-6, with D possibly matching TRBD1 (5 bases). The germline CDR1 and CDR2 sequences are LNHNV and YYDKDF (reference sequence). The CDR3 sequence is 17 residues long. The germline V and J ends were trimmed by 0 bases and 4 bases, with 13 bases remaining between them. Here the CDR3 reads CATSRDQLGAGANVLTF. The CDR3 region has the DNA TGTGCCACCAGCAGAGATCAATTAGGGGCGGGGGCCAACGTCCTGACTTTC.

This chain uses TRBV7-9 with TRBJ2-1; the match to TRBD2 covers 9 bases. The CDR3 spans 16 residues. In germline, CDR1 is SEHNR, CDR2 FQNEAQ (reference sequence). After removal of 5 bases from V and 0 bases from J, the junction contained 5 bases not matched to a gene. The DNA of the CDR3 is TGTGCCAGCAGCCTGTTAGCGGGGGTCTCCTACAATGAGCAGTTCTTC. As protein: CASSLLAGVSYNEQFF.

The rearrangement links TRBV9 to TRBJ2-1, with 9 bases identical to TRBD2. With 0 bases clipped from V and 10 bases from J, the junction kept 8 bases outside the gene matches. The germline CDR1 and CDR2 sequences are SGDLS and YYNGEE. The CDR3 is 15 residues long. CDR3 residues: CASSVGVAGVWEQFF. CDR3 nucleotides: TGTGCCAGCAGCGTAGGTGTAGCGGGGGTCTGGGAGCAGTTCTTC.

For this clone: The junction departs from germline at one end; a sequencing error may be responsible. The chain couples TRBV30 to TRBJ1-2; tentative D call: TRBD1 (6 bases). There are 14 residues in the CDR3. Germline lookup yields CDR1 GTSNPN and CDR2 SVGIG (reference sequence). The CDR3, as DNA: TGTGCCTGGAGCGGGTGCGGGGGCGGCTATAGCTACACCTTC. Protein sequence: CAWSGCGGGYSYTF. Based on the CDR3 plus reference TRBV30 and TRBJ1-2, the full variable domain is SQTIHQWPATLVQPVGSPLSLECTVEGTSNPNLYWYRQAAGRGLQLLFYSVGIGQISSEVPQNLSASRPQDRQFILSSKKLLLSDSGFYLCAWSGCGGGYSYTFGSGTRLTVV.

This chain links TRBV30 with TRBJ1-2, with TRBD1 matching 10 bases. The ends lost 3 bases at V and 2 bases at J; junction bases unmatched: 6. Looked up from germline, CDR1 is GTSNPN and CDR2 is SVGIG (reference sequence). CDR3 size: 15 residues. The chain's CDR3 is CAWSRLGQGNYGYTF. In nucleotides, the CDR3 is TGTGCCTGGAGCAGGCTGGGACAGGGGAACTATGGCTACACCTTC.

The chain combines TRBV5-1 with TRBJ1-2, with D possibly being TRBD1 (6 bases). CDR1 is SGHRS and CDR2 is YFSETQ in the germline V gene. The V end lost 4 bases, the J end lost 8 bases, and 15 bases lay between the germline ends. The CDR3 sequence is 13 residues long. DNA for the CDR3: TGCGCCAGCAGCACCTCTGACAGGAGCGGCTACACCTTC. Translating it yields CASSTSDRSGYTF. Full variable domain (remainder filled in from reference TRBV5-1 and TRBJ1-2): KAGVTQTPRYLIKTRGQQVTLSCSPISGHRSVSWYQQTPGQGLQFLFEYFSETQRNKGNFPGRFSGRQFSNSRSEMNVSTLELGDSALYLCASSTSDRSGYTFGSGTRLTVV.

This chain connects TRBV5-4 to TRBJ2-4; D may be TRBD2 (7 bases). V was clipped by 1 base and J by 3 bases, with 14 bases between them. The length of the CDR3 is 16 residues. The germline V gene encodes CDR1 SGHNT and CDR2 YYREEE (reference sequence). The CDR3 spells CASSLMEGGGKNIQYF. The CDR3 DNA follows: TGTGCCAGCAGCTTGATGGAGGGGGGGGGCAAAAACATTCAGTACTTC.

In nucleotides, the CDR3 is TGTGCCAGCGCTTCGGGCGGGGTTGGCTACACCTTC. Residues: CASASGGVGYTF. This chain uses TRBV28 with TRBJ1-2; D unclear. CDR1 is MDHEN and CDR2 is SYDVKM in the germline V gene. The CDR3 extends over 12 amino acids. V was clipped by 8 bases and J by 7 bases, with 14 bases between them.

The rearrangement uses TRBV2 and TRBJ1-2; no firm D call. Germline values: CDR1 SNHLY, CDR2 FYNNEI. This CDR3 has 15 amino acids. Trimming cost V 4 bases and J 4 bases, with 16 bases left between them. The CDR3 loop is CASSAFMLSSYGYTF. The CDR3 nucleotides read TGTGCCAGCAGTGCCTTTATGCTCTCGAGCTATGGCTACACCTTC.

The CDR3 loop reads CAWSVDIANVLTF. The CDR3 DNA sequence: TGTGCCTGGAGTGTAGACATCGCCAACGTCCTGACTTTC. The gene calls are TRBV30 and TRBJ2-6; D not resolved. Germline lookup yields CDR1 GTSNPN and CDR2 SVGIG (reference sequence). This CDR3 region has 13 residues. V was shortened by 0 bases and J by 7 bases, with 7 bases between the two germline ends.

This clone was seen only a few times. The chain couples TRBV15 to TRBJ1-2; the match to TRBD1 covers 12 bases. This CDR3 contains 15 residues. The germline gives CDR1 LNHNV, CDR2 YYDKDF (reference sequence). J lost 3 bases, V lost 6 bases, and 5 bases had no gene match. CDR3 nucleotide sequence: TGTGCCACCAGGTTGGGACAGGGGGCGGACTATGGCTACACCTTC. Protein product: CATRLGQGADYGYTF.

The V gene is TRBV7-9, the J gene TRBJ2-7, with a weak D call TRBD1 (6 bases). The CDR3 spans 12 residues. Deletions cut 5 bases from V and 7 bases from J, with 12 bases between. The germline gives CDR1 SEHNR, CDR2 FQNEAQ (reference sequence). CDR3 nucleotides: TGTGCCAGCAGCCGGACAGTAGGGGAGCAGTACTTC. Protein sequence: CASSRTVGEQYF.

V is TRBV6-1 and J is TRBJ2-4, with 7 bases aligning to TRBD1. There are 16 residues in the CDR3. Germline CDR1 and CDR2: MNHNS and SASEGT. The V segment lost 4 bases and the J segment 0 bases; nucleotides outside the gene matches: 6. This CDR3 is CASSAYRGLAKNIQYF. CDR3 bases: TGTGCCAGCAGTGCGTACAGGGGATTAGCCAAAAACATTCAGTACTTC.

The chain is built from TRBV14 and TRBJ2-2, with D perhaps TRBD2 (5 bases). The length of the CDR3 is 12 residues. Germline V gene sequence: CDR1 SGHDN, CDR2 FVKESK. CDR3 DNA sequence: TGTGCGCATAAGGGAGAAACCGGGGAGCTGTTTTTT. Translation: CAHKGETGELFF.

J is TRBJ2-5 and V is TRBV15; D is perhaps TRBD2 (6 bases). The CDR3 covers 15 residues. From germline, CDR1 is LNHNV and CDR2 YYDKDF (reference sequence). Trimming took 4 bases from V and 5 from J, leaving 17 bases between them. The chain's CDR3 is CATSTPDGGVETQYF. In nucleotides, the CDR3 is TGTGCCACCAGCACCCCGGACGGAGGGGTGGAGACCCAGTACTTC.

This clone was seen more than once but under ten times. V gene TRBV12-1 combines with J gene TRBJ1-2; TRBD1, the table's D call, was not compared with the DNA. TRBV12-1 is a pseudogene locus. This CDR3 region has 16 residues. This chain's CDR3 is CASSSPRDRELYGYTF. DNA of the CDR3: TGTGCCAGCAGCTCACCCCGGGACAGGGAGCTCTATGGCTACACCTTC.

The V and J genes are TRBV5-1 and TRBJ1-1; TRBD1 matches at 9 bases. Unmatched junction bases numbered 4, after V lost 3 bases and J lost 4 bases. Per germline, CDR1 SGHRS and CDR2 YFSETQ. This CDR3 spans 14 amino acids. CDR3 residues: CASSYTGGGTEAFF. The CDR3 coding sequence is TGCGCCAGCAGCTATACAGGGGGCGGCACTGAAGCTTTCTTT.

This sequence joins TRBV10-2 and TRBJ2-7; 8 bases match TRBD1. The CDR3 totals 13 residues. Germline V gene sequence: CDR1 WSHSY, CDR2 SAAADI. Germline trimming cut 8 bases from V and 0 bases from J; bases unmatched to any gene: 3. This chain's CDR3 is CASGGQASYEQYF. Written as DNA, the CDR3 is TGCGCCAGCGGGGGACAGGCCTCCTACGAGCAGTACTTC.